A single sample is the source of the 25 T cell receptor beta chains below, sequenced in a study of CXCR3-negative and CXCR3-positive naive CD8 T cells. Study-wide results and caveats: Researchers report that CXCR3-positive naive cells carry more hydrophobic TRB CDR3s than CXCR3-negative naive cells.

No antigen has been identified for these receptors. The study made its TRB cDNA libraries by 5' RACE, adding UMI labels. TCRdb reanalyzed the 5' RACE reads and collapses them to one entry per CDR3 protein, without DNA. Here the sample table reports about 98,000 distinct CDR3 sequences. The specimen was naive CXCR3+ CD8+ T cells from blood. Indicated subset: CD45RO-CCR7+CD27+CD95- naive CD8+ T cells expressing CXCR3 (TNR3+). The receptors originated from a human donor in good health. Some clones in this sample may be carry-over from other donors' samples.

This chain uses TRBV5-1 with TRBJ2-7; TCRdb reports TRBD1, a call that lacks DNA to check it against. The CDR3 contains 16 residues. Germline CDR1 is SGHRS and CDR2 is YFSETQ. CDR3 region: CASSFPRTGASYEQYF.

The V and J genes are TRBV6-4 and TRBJ2-1; without DNA, the TCRdb call of TRBD2 cannot be checked. Germline lookup yields CDR1 MRHNA and CDR2 SNTAGT. The CDR3 has 17 residues. The chain's CDR3 is CASSDFPGLDGRNEQFF.

V gene TRBV10-3 combines with J gene TRBJ2-7; TCRdb proposes TRBD2, but this gene call is untestable without DNA. The CDR3 is made up of 13 amino acids. Per germline, CDR1 ENHRY and CDR2 SYGVKD. The chain's CDR3 is CATGTPVENEQYF.

V gene TRBV14 combines with J gene TRBJ1-6; with no DNA, the TCRdb D assignment of TRBD1 cannot be verified. The CDR3 has 15 amino acids. Germline CDR1 and CDR2: SGHDN and FVKESK. CDR3 sequence reads: CASSQLGTGWTPLHF.

The rearrangement uses TRBV12-3 or TRBV12-4 and TRBJ2-1. The CDR3 length is 11 residues. CDR3 region: CASSVGNEQFF.

The chain is built from TRBV7-9 and TRBJ1-1. This CDR3 has 13 residues. Germline-derived CDR1 and CDR2 are SEHNR and FQNEAQ (reference sequence). CDR3: CASSLAVATEAFF.

The V gene is TRBV6-5, the J gene TRBJ2-7; the TRBD1 assignment by TCRdb is unverifiable without DNA. CDR1 MNHEY and CDR2 SVGAGI come from the germline V gene. The CDR3 is 15 amino acids. Here the CDR3 reads CASSLHRDREYEQYF.

The chain carries TRBV7-2 and TRBJ1-2; TCRdb calls TRBD1, which cannot be checked without DNA. The CDR3 is 14 residues long. Germline CDR1 and CDR2: SGHTA and FQGNSA. The chain's CDR3 is CASSTYGGDYGYTF.

The CDR3 reads CSVGGQGAGGYTF. The gene calls are TRBV29-1 and TRBJ1-2; TCRdb outputs TRBD1, but without DNA this stays unchecked. The CDR3 runs 13 residues. Per the germline V gene, CDR1 is SQVTM and CDR2 is ANQGSEA.

J is TRBJ2-7 and V is TRBV21-1; TCRdb returns TRBD1, unconfirmable since there is no DNA. TRBV21-1 is a known pseudogene. This CDR3 has 13 amino acids. This CDR3 reads CASISHKTWGIRF.

The chain links TRBV4-3 to TRBJ1-2. CDR1 and CDR2 (germline): LGHNA, YSLEER. The CDR3 is made up of 13 amino acids. This chain's CDR3 is CASSPWQLYGYTF.

The genes are TRBV11-1 and TRBJ1-1. The germline V gene has CDR1 SGHAT and CDR2 FQDESV (reference sequence). CDR3 size: 14 residues. CDR3 residues: CASSYRVLNTEAFF.

The CDR3 protein is CSARDLGSASSGNTIYF. V usage is TRBV20-1 and J usage is TRBJ1-3. In germline, CDR1 is DFQATT, CDR2 SNEGSKA (reference sequence). The CDR3 is 17 residues long.

The chain joins TRBV10-3 to TRBJ2-3; the TCRdb call, TRBD1, lacks DNA for checking. The CDR3 spans 13 residues. CDR1 and CDR2 (germline): ENHRY, SYGVKD. The CDR3 sequence: CAIRQGGPDTQYF.

The rearrangement joins TRBV6-5 to TRBJ2-7; TCRdb's D call of TRBD1 is untestable without DNA. Germline CDR1 MNHEY, CDR2 SVGAGI. There are 16 residues in the CDR3. The CDR3 region is CASSYSGTGGSYEQYF.

The chain is built from TRBV7-6 and TRBJ1-2; TCRdb gives TRBD1 as the D gene, but with no DNA this cannot be confirmed. The germline V gene has CDR1 SGHVS and CDR2 FNYEAQ. The CDR3 sequence is 15 residues long. The CDR3 loop reads CASSPTGTQLYGYTF.

The chain is built from TRBV29-1 and TRBJ2-3; TCRdb gives TRBD2 as the D gene, but with no DNA this cannot be confirmed. The germline V gene encodes CDR1 SQVTM and CDR2 ANQGSEA. This CDR3 spans 13 amino acids. CDR3 residues: CSVEWGVTDTQYF.

J is TRBJ2-1 and V is TRBV5-4; lacking DNA, the TRBD2 call made by TCRdb goes unchecked. CDR1 and CDR2 (germline): SGHNT, YYREEE (reference sequence). This CDR3 is 15 amino acids long. The CDR3 sequence is CASSYGLAGANEQFF.

The V gene is TRBV2, the J gene TRBJ2-1; TCRdb's D call of TRBD1 is untestable without DNA. The CDR3 extends over 12 amino acids. Germline CDR1 reads SNHLY; CDR2 reads FYNNEI. Here the CDR3 reads CASSDPGNEQFF.

This chain connects TRBV12-5 to TRBJ2-1; TCRdb gives TRBD1 as the D gene, but with no DNA this cannot be confirmed. The CDR3 loop spans 18 amino acids. Germline loops: CDR1 LGHNT, CDR2 FRNRAP. This CDR3 reads CASGLVGAGSPDYNEQFF.

The CDR3 is CASSQPTDTQYF. This sequence joins TRBV5-4 and TRBJ2-3. This CDR3 spans 12 amino acids. Germline CDR1 SGHNT, CDR2 YYREEE (reference sequence).

The chain uses TRBV6-6 and TRBJ1-5; the TCRdb D gene call, TRBD1, has no DNA to confirm it. Germline CDR1 and CDR2: MNHNY and SVGAGI (reference sequence). The CDR3 spans 15 residues. The chain's CDR3 is CASSSDTNSNQPQHF.

V gene TRBV7-3 combines with J gene TRBJ2-2; TCRdb's D gene call, TRBD1, goes unchecked for lack of DNA. CDR1 SGHTA and CDR2 FQGTGA come from the germline V gene. The CDR3 spans 16 residues. The CDR3 protein is CASSPRGTGNGGELFF. Full variable domain (rest looked up from reference TRBV7-3 and TRBJ2-2): GAGVSQTPSNKVTEKGKYVELRCDPISGHTALYWYRQSLGQGPEFLIYFQGTGAADDSGLPNDRFFAVRPEGSVSTLKIQRTERGDSAVYLCASSPRGTGNGGELFFGEGSRLTVL.

V and J are TRBV20-1 and TRBJ2-7; checking the TCRdb D call of TRBD2 is not possible without DNA. Germline loops: CDR1 DFQATT, CDR2 SNEGSKA (reference sequence). The CDR3 spans 15 residues. The CDR3 sequence: CSARDDSGGHYEQYF.

The chain uses TRBV4-3 and TRBJ2-7; the D call from TCRdb, TRBD1, cannot be confirmed without DNA. CDR1 and CDR2 from the germline V gene are LGHNA and YSLEER. This CDR3 contains 17 residues. CDR3 sequence: CASSQEVPVRGNYEQYF.